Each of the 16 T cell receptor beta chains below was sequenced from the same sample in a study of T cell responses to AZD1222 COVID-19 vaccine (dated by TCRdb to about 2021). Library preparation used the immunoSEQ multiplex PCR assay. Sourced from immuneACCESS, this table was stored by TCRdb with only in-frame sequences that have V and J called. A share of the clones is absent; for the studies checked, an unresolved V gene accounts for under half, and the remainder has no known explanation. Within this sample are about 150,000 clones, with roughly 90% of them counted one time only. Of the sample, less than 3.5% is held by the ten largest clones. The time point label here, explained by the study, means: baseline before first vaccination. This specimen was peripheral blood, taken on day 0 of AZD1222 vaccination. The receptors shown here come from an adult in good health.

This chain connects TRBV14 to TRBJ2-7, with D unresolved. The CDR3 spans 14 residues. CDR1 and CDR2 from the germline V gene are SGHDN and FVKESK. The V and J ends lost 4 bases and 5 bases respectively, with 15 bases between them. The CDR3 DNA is TGTGCCAGCAGCCGCCCTGTCAGACCTCACGAGCAGTACTTC. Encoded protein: CASSRPVRPHEQYF.

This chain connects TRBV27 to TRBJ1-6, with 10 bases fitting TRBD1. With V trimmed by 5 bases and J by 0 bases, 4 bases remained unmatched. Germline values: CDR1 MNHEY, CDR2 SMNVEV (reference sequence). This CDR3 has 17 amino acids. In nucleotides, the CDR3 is TGTGCCAGCAGTCGACGGACAGGGGGCTCCTATAATTCACCCCTCCACTTT. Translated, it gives CASSRRTGGSYNSPLHF.

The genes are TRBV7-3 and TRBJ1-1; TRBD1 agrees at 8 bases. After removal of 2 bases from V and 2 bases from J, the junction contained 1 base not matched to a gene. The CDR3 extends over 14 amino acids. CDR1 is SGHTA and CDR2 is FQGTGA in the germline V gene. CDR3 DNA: TGTGCCAGCAGCTTAGACAGGGGAAACACTGAAGCTTTCTTT. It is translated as CASSLDRGNTEAFF.

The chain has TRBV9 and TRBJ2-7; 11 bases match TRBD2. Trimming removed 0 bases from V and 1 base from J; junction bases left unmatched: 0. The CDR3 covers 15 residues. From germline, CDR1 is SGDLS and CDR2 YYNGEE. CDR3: CASSVGLAGSYEQYF. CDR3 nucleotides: TGTGCCAGCAGCGTAGGACTAGCGGGGTCCTACGAGCAGTACTTC.

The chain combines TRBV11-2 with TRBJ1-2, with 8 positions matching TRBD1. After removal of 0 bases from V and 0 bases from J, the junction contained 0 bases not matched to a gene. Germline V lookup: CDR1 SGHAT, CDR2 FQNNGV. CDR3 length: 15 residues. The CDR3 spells CASSLEQGANYGYTF. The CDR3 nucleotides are TGTGCCAGCAGCTTAGAACAGGGGGCTAACTATGGCTACACCTTC.

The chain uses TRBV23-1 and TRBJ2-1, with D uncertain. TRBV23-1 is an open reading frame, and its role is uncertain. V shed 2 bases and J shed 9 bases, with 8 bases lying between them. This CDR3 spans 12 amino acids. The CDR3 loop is CASSQAMGEQFF. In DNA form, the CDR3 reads TGCGCCAGCAGTCAAGCGATGGGTGAGCAGTTCTTC.

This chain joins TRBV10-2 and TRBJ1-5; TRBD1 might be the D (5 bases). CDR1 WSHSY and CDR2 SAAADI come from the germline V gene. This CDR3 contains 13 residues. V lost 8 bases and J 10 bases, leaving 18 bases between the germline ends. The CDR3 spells CASSLEGTGPQHF. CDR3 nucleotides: TGCGCCAGCTCCCTTGAGGGGACTGGTCCCCAGCATTTT.

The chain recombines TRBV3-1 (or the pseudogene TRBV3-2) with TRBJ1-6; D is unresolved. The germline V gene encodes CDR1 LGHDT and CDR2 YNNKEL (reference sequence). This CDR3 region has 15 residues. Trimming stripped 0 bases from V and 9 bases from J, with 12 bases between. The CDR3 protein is CASSQESHTLSPLHF. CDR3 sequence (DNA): TGTGCCAGCAGCCAAGAAAGCCATACCCTTTCACCCCTCCACTTT.

The CDR3 reads CASSLGGGPYEQYF. In DNA form, the CDR3 reads TGTGCCAGCAGCTTAGGCGGAGGACCCTACGAGCAGTACTTC. This rearrangement joins TRBV7-2 to TRBJ2-7; D might be TRBD2 (5 bases). In germline, CDR1 is SGHTA, CDR2 FQGNSA. The CDR3 covers 14 residues. Trimming removed 1 base from V and 2 bases from J, with 9 bases in between.

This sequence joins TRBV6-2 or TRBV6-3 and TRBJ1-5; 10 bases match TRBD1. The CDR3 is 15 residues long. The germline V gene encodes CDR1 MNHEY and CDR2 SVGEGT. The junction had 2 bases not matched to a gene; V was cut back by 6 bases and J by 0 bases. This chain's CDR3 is CASSGTGDSNQPQHF. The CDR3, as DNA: TGTGCCAGCAGCGGGACAGGGGATAGCAATCAGCCCCAGCATTTT.

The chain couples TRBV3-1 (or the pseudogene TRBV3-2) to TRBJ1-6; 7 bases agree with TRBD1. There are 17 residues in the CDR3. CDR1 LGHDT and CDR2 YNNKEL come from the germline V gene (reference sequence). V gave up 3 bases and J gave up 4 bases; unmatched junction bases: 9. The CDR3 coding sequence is TGTGCCAGCAGCCAGGGTCCCGGGACAGTATATAATTCACCCCTCCACTTT. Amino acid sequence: CASSQGPGTVYNSPLHF.

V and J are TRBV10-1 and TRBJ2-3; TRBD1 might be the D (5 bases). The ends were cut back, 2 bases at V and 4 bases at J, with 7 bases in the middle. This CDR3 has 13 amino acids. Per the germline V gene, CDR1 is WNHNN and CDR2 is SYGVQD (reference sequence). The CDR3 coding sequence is TGCGCCAGCAGTGAGGGGGCCGCAGATACGCAGTATTTT. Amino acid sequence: CASSEGAADTQYF.

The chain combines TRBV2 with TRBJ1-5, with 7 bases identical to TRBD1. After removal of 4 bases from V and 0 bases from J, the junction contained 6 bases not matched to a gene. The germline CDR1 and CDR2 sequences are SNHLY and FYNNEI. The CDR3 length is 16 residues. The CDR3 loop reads CASSARQGFSNQPQHF. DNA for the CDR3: TGTGCCAGCAGTGCAAGACAGGGCTTTAGCAATCAGCCCCAGCATTTT.

The CDR3 DNA sequence: TGTGCCAGCAGGCGAGAGCCGGGACGGCTTGAAAAACTGTTTTTT. As protein: CASRREPGRLEKLFF. V is TRBV9 and J is TRBJ1-4; weak D call: TRBD1 (5 bases). V lost 5 bases and J 7 bases, leaving 18 bases between the germline ends. Germline V gene lookup returns CDR1 SGDLS and CDR2 YYNGEE. The CDR3 runs 15 residues.

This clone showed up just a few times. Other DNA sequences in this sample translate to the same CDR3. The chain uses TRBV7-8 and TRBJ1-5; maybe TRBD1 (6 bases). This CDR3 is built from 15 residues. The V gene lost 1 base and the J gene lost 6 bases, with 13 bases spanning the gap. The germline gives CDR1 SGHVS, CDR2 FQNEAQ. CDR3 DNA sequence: TGTGCCAGCAGCTTAGGGGGGGGCGCGGGTCAGCCCCAGCATTTT. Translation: CASSLGGGAGQPQHF.

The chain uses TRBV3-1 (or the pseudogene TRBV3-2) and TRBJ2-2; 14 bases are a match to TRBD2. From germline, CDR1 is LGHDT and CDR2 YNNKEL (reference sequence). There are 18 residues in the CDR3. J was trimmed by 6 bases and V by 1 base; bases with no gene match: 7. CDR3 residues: CASSQVRGLAGVSGELFF. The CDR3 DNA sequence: TGTGCCAGCAGCCAAGTGCGGGGACTAGCGGGGGTCTCCGGGGAGCTGTTTTTT.